This TCR beta chain is drawn from a study of neurological immune-mediated disorders. V shed 1 base, J shed 5 bases, and the junction held 21 bases outside the gene matches. Germline CDR1 and CDR2: MGHRA and YSYEKL. The CDR3 covers 21 residues. It was by 5'RACE with 10-nucleotide random UMIs that the cDNA was made. In TCRdb, the 5' RACE reads were re-called with MiXCR into one record per CDR3 protein. The sample lists about 46,000 distinct CDR3 sequences, 4% to 5.5% seen once, with around 5% in the top ten. The unsorted libraries were produced from 2 million PBMCs held at -80 C. This clonotype was seen at least ten times.

Sequencing input: PBMCs. The receptor was isolated from a woman in her sixties or seventies with multiple sclerosis. V gene TRBV4-1 combines with J gene TRBJ2-2, with 8 bases aligning to TRBD2. In DNA form, the CDR3 reads TGCGCCAGCAGCCAAGGTCTAAGGTCCGGGACTAGGAAGGTTCGGACCGGGGAGCTGTTTTTT. The encoded protein is CASSQGLRSGTRKVRTGELFF.